This record covers a single T cell receptor (beta chain). Antigen specificity is unknown. Germline CDR1 is LNHDA and CDR2 is SQIVND (reference sequence). V gave up 2 bases and J gave up 4 bases; unmatched junction bases: 9. The CDR3 totals 17 residues. Those who donated, Caucasian adults without exception, all lived in Nashville, Tennessee. Clones were sequenced by immunoSEQ multiplex PCR, and TCRdb holds only the in-frame ones, with some missing. Altogether roughly 1,600,000 clones are present, 98% being singletons, with the ten largest covering 0.3% to 0.45%. The record originates from a study of shared clonotypes between healthy human individuals. Whole-study results and caveats: Shared clonotypes across all four donors exceeded non-shared ones in generation probability. Shared across a few donors were roughly 4.7% of the naive CD4 clonotypes.

Input material: naive CD4+ T cells sorted from blood. Sample subset: CD45RA+ positively selected. This receptor was obtained from a man aged 25-40 years in good health. The V call is TRBV19, the J call TRBJ1-2, with TRBD1 identical over 11 bases. The CDR3 loop is CASSIRGQGAQGYGYTF. As DNA, the CDR3 is TGTGCCAGTAGTATACGTGGACAGGGGGCGCAAGGCTATGGCTACACCTTC. Drawing the rest from reference TRBV19 and TRBJ1-2, the complete variable domain is DGGITQSPKYLFRKEGQNVTLSCEQNLNHDAMYWYRQDPGQGLRLIYYSQIVNDFQKGDIAEGYSVSREKKESFPLTVTSAQKNPTAFYLCASSIRGQGAQGYGYTFGSGTRLTVV.